Listed here are 7 T cell receptor beta chains from one sample, sequenced in a study of identifying expanded T cells in peripheral blood. Libraries were prepared by immunoSEQ multiplex PCR; TCRdb keeps only in-frame clonotypes and omits some of them. The sample carries over 100,000 clones, about 85% recorded once. The sample comprised blood. All receptors derive from a person between 18 and 75 years old in good health.

About this clone: The junction does not match germline at one end; this may be a read error. This rearrangement joins TRBV25-1 to TRBJ2-7; 8 bases are a match to TRBD1. CDR3 size: 11 residues. Germline V gene lookup returns CDR1 MGHDK and CDR2 SYGVNS. This CDR3 reads CASKPGDRPNF. CDR3 coding DNA: TGTGCCAGCAAGCCGGGGGACAGGCCTAACTTC.

The chain joins TRBV20-1 to TRBJ1-1; D remains ambiguous. The CDR3 contains 10 residues. CDR1 DFQATT and CDR2 SNEGSKA come from the germline V gene (reference sequence). V lost 7 bases and J 6 bases, leaving 9 bases between the germline ends. Here the CDR3 DNA reads TGCAGTGGCCAGACCCCTGAAGCTTTCTTT. Translation: CSGQTPEAFF.

The chain is built from TRBV4-1 and TRBJ2-7; D gene unclear. Germline CDR1 and CDR2: MGHRA and YSYEKL. CDR3 size: 13 residues. Between the trimmed V and J ends, which lost 3 bases and 2 bases, there was a span of 8 bases. The CDR3 sequence: CASSQHSAYEQYF. CDR3 in DNA: TGCGCCAGCAGCCAGCATTCTGCCTACGAGCAGTACTTC.

The chain is built from TRBV7-8 and TRBJ1-6; tentatively, D is TRBD1 (5 bases). Germline values: CDR1 SGHVS, CDR2 FQNEAQ. This CDR3 region has 14 residues. The V and J ends lost 6 bases and 4 bases respectively, with 10 bases between them. The CDR3 DNA follows: TGTGCCAGCAGTCCAGGGTTATATAATTCACCCCTCCACTTT. Translating gives CASSPGLYNSPLHF.

The chain carries TRBV11-1 and TRBJ2-3, with 10 bases that match TRBD2. V was pared by 5 bases and J by 2 bases, with 7 bases of the junction left unmatched. The CDR3 extends over 16 amino acids. The germline V gene has CDR1 SGHAT and CDR2 FQDESV (reference sequence). The CDR3 reads CASSKLAGGFTDTQYF. CDR3 sequence (DNA): TGTGCCAGCAGCAAGTTAGCGGGGGGTTTCACAGATACGCAGTATTTT.

Notes on this clone: Other DNA sequences of this sample code for an identical CDR3. V and J are TRBV4-1 and TRBJ2-2; 9 nucleotides match TRBD2. The V gene end was trimmed by 4 bases and the J gene end by 4 bases; junction bases not matched to a gene: 13. The germline V gene has CDR1 MGHRA and CDR2 YSYEKL. This CDR3 is built from 18 residues. For the CDR3, the DNA is TGCGCCAGCAGCCCCCGGACTAGCGCAGAACATTCCACCGGGGAGCTGTTTTTT. This codes for CASSPRTSAEHSTGELFF.

This clone was recorded a few times. The chain has TRBV6-1 and TRBJ2-7; TRBD1 matches 8 bases. CDR3 size: 14 residues. Germline V gives CDR1 MNHNS, CDR2 SASEGT. V lost 8 bases and J lost 1; bases outside the gene matches: 7. The CDR3 loop reads CASGTGIVSYEQYF. For the CDR3, the DNA is TGTGCCAGCGGGACAGGAATAGTATCCTACGAGCAGTACTTC.